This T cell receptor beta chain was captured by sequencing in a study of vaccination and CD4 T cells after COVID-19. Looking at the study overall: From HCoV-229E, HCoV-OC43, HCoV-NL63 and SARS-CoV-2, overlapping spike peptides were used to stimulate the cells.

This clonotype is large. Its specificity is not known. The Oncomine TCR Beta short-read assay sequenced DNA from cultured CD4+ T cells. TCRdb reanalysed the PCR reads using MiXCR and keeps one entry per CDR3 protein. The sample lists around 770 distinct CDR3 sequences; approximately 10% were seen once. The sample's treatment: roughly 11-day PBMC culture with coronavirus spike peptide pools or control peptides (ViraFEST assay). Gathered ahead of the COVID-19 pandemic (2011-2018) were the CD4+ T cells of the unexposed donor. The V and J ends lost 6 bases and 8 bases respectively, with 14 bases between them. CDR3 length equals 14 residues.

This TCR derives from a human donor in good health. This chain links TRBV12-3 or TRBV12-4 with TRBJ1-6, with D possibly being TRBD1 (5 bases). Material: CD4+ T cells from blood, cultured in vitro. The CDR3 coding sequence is TGTGCCAGCAGCCCGGACGGGGGGTATTCACCCCTCCACTTT. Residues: CASSPDGGYSPLHF.